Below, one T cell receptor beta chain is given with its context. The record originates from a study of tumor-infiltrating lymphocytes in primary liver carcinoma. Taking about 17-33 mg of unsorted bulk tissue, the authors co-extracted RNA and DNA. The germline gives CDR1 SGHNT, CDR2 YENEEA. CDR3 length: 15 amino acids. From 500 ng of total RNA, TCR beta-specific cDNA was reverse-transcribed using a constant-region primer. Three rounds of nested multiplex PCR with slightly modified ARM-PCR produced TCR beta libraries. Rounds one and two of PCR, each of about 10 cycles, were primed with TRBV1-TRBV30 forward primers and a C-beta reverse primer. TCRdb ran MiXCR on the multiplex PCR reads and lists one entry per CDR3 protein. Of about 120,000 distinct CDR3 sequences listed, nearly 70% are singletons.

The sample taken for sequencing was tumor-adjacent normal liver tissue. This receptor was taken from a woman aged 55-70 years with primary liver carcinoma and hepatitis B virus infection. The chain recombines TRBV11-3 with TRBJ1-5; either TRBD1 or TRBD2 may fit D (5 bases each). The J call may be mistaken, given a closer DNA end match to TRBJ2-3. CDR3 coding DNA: TGTGCCAGCAGCTTAGATCTGGGGGTGACTCAGCCCCAGTATTTT. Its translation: CASSLDLGVTQPQYF.